Sequencing of this TCR beta chain was carried out in a study of Ad26.COV2.S vaccination and SARS-CoV-2 variants. Using immunoSEQ multiplex PCR, the repertoire was profiled, and TCRdb retains in-frame clones only, with some absent. The sample shows about 480,000 clones, about 83% of them seen only once. Regarding the study as a whole: Responses of spike-specific T cells (both CD8+ and CD4+) reportedly showed substantial breadth after vaccination.

As regards this clone: The antigen is not known.

Treatment indicated: 15 to 20 received Ad26.COV2.S at low or high dose, single or two shots; a few received placebo; per-sample allocation not given. Sampling happened 63 days after the first vaccine or placebo injection. An Ad26 vector expressing Wuhan-strain SARS-CoV-2 spike served as the vaccine. Germline V lookup: CDR1 SGHRS, CDR2 YFSETQ. This CDR3 region has 17 residues. The V gene lost 0 bases and the J gene lost 4 bases, with 20 bases spanning the gap. Source: peripheral blood, taken in a trial of Ad26.COV2.S vaccine versus placebo. This receptor was obtained from a person aged 18 to 59 who received the Ad26.COV2.S COVID-19 vaccine or a placebo. The chain employs TRBV5-1 and TRBJ2-7, with D perhaps TRBD1 (6 bases). The CDR3 coding sequence is TGCGCCAGCAGCTTGGACCCGGGCAGGGGTGTGGGTTACGAGCAGTACTTC. It yields the protein CASSLDPGRGVGYEQYF. Complete variable domain (other parts from reference TRBV5-1 and TRBJ2-7): KAGVTQTPRYLIKTRGQQVTLSCSPISGHRSVSWYQQTPGQGLQFLFEYFSETQRNKGNFPGRFSGRQFSNSRSEMNVSTLELGDSALYLCASSLDPGRGVGYEQYFGPGTRLTVT.